These 21 T cell receptor beta chains share one sample of origin, sequenced in a study of early T cells in non-severe SARS-CoV-2 infection. TCRdb re-called the 5' RACE reads with MiXCR, one entry per CDR3 protein. The sample holds fewer than 100,000 distinct CDR3 sequences, roughly an eighth seen once. Sequencing used whole blood. These receptors were collected from an adult who was a healthcare worker with PCR-confirmed SARS-CoV-2 infection or an uninfected control (not recorded which).

This clonotype was seen a few times. The chain joins TRBV12-3 or TRBV12-4 to TRBJ2-5; TRBD1 agrees at 7 bases. This CDR3 contains 16 residues. J lost 1 base, V lost 6 bases, and 11 bases had no gene match. In DNA, the CDR3 is TGTGCCAGCAGCCCCGCCAGGGGGATGGTCCAAGAGACCCAGTACTTC. Protein: CASSPARGMVQETQYF.

This clonotype was counted many times. The V call is TRBV29-1, the J call TRBJ2-7; TRBD1 is a possible D gene (5 bases). Germline V gives CDR1 SQVTM, CDR2 ANQGSEA. The CDR3 spans 13 residues. V lost 3 bases to trimming and J lost 0 bases, with 9 bases between them. The CDR3 DNA is TGCAGCGTTGAGCACGACAGCTCCTACGAGCAGTACTTC. Its protein is CSVEHDSSYEQYF.

At least ten counts were recorded for this clonotype. CDR3 nucleotides: TGTGCCAGCAGCTCACTAGATACGCAGTATTTT. It translates to CASSSLDTQYF. This chain joins TRBV5-6 and TRBJ2-3; D call uncertain. V gave up 3 bases and J gave up 5 bases, with 4 bases separating them. CDR1 SGHDT and CDR2 YYEEEE come from the germline V gene. The length of the CDR3 is 11 residues.

This clonotype was detected ten times or more. The rearrangement joins TRBV6-5 to TRBJ2-3; unclear D gene. The CDR3 sequence is 11 residues long. V gave up 0 bases and J gave up 9 bases, with 4 bases separating them. CDR1 and CDR2 (germline): MNHEY, SVGAGI. In DNA form, the CDR3 reads TGTGCCAGCAGTTACTCGAAAACGCAGTATTTT. It encodes CASSYSKTQYF.

This clonotype was seen at least ten times. This sequence joins TRBV5-4 and TRBJ2-1; 10 bases are a match to TRBD1. This CDR3 is 15 amino acids long. CDR1 SGHNT and CDR2 YYREEE come from the germline V gene (reference sequence). V gave up 4 bases and J gave up 5 bases; unmatched junction bases: 6. Written as DNA, the CDR3 is TGTGCCAGCAGCCTCCGGGACAGGGGAAACAATGAGCAGTTCTTC. It specifies CASSLRDRGNNEQFF.

This clonotype has at least ten counts. The CDR3 protein is CSTRTGNEQFF. The CDR3 DNA is TGCAGCACCCGGACAGGCAATGAGCAGTTCTTC. The gene calls are TRBV29-1 and TRBJ2-1; 7 bases match TRBD1. V was pared by 8 bases and J by 6 bases, with 4 bases of the junction left unmatched. Germline V gives CDR1 SQVTM, CDR2 ANQGSEA. The CDR3 totals 11 residues.

This clonotype was detected ten times or more. This chain links TRBV11-2 with TRBJ2-7; 7 bases are shared with TRBD1. Germline CDR1 reads SGHAT; CDR2 reads FQNNGV. V gave up 2 bases and J gave up 0 bases; unmatched junction bases: 1. The CDR3 covers 14 residues. CDR3 in amino acids: CASSLWDSSYEQYF. CDR3 DNA: TGTGCCAGCAGCTTATGGGACAGCTCCTACGAGCAGTACTTC.

V usage is TRBV28 and J usage is TRBJ2-3; D assignment may be TRBD1 or TRBD2 (7 bases each). CDR1 and CDR2 from the germline V gene are MDHEN and SYDVKM. This CDR3 contains 14 residues. Trimming removed 8 bases from V and 3 bases from J, with 15 bases in between. The CDR3 bases are TGTGCCAGCGGTCAGGGGGGGAAGACAGATACGCAGTATTTT. Residues: CASGQGGKTDTQYF.

V and J are TRBV7-9 and TRBJ1-1, with D perhaps matching TRBD1 (5 bases). Trimming removed 1 base at V and 5 bases at J, with 8 bases between. This CDR3 region has 13 residues. The germline V gene has CDR1 SEHNR and CDR2 FQNEAQ (reference sequence). CDR3 in amino acids: CASSLDRKTEAFF. The CDR3 DNA reads TGTGCCAGCAGCTTAGACAGGAAGACTGAAGCTTTCTTT.

There are a few counts of this clonotype. CDR3 nucleotides: TGCGCCAGCAGCTTGGTGGTGGGGTACGAGCAGTACTTC. Protein: CASSLVVGYEQYF. The rearrangement links TRBV5-1 to TRBJ2-7; D is unresolved. The CDR3 is made up of 13 amino acids. Per the germline V gene, CDR1 is SGHRS and CDR2 is YFSETQ. The ends were cut back, 0 bases at V and 4 bases at J, with 8 bases in the middle.

This clonotype was seen many times. Mismatch with germline at one junction end may stem from a read error. The chain joins TRBV6-1 to TRBJ1-2; 7 bases map to TRBD1. The CDR3 covers 10 residues. CDR1 is MNHNS, CDR2 SASEGT, per germline. CDR3 loop: CASIDRAVAF. The CDR3 nucleotides read TGTGCCAGCATCGACAGGGCCGTCGCCTTC.

Ten or more counts support this clonotype. The chain has TRBV4-2 and TRBJ1-3, with 7 bases matching TRBD1. This CDR3 contains 14 residues. With V trimmed by 1 base and J by 8 bases, 5 bases remained unmatched. Per the germline V gene, CDR1 is LGHNA and CDR2 is YNFKEQ. The CDR3 is CASSQGSQGDTIYF. In DNA form, the CDR3 reads TGTGCCAGCAGCCAAGGATCTCAGGGGGACACCATATATTTT.

Only a few counts were recorded for this clonotype. This rearrangement joins TRBV5-1 to TRBJ2-1; TRBD2 might be the D (5 bases). In germline, CDR1 is SGHRS, CDR2 YFSETQ. This CDR3 has 13 residues. Deletions cut 3 bases from V and 1 base from J, with 5 bases between. Here the CDR3 DNA reads TGCGCCAGCAGCTGGGAGTCCTACAATGAGCAGTTCTTC. Amino acids: CASSWESYNEQFF.

This clonotype was detected ten times or more. This chain uses TRBV6-2 or TRBV6-3 with TRBJ1-5; 7 nucleotides align to TRBD1. The CDR3 extends over 14 amino acids. V dropped 4 bases and J dropped 3; count of bases not matched to a gene: 3. Germline V CDR1 and CDR2: MNHEY, SVGEGT. This CDR3 is CASSSTGNNQPQHF. The DNA of the CDR3 is TGTGCCAGCAGTTCGACAGGGAACAATCAGCCCCAGCATTTT.

This chain connects TRBV11-2 to TRBJ2-3; D might be TRBD1 or TRBD2, each matching 6 bases. CDR3 size: 19 residues. CDR1 and CDR2 from the germline V gene are SGHAT and FQNNGV. V dropped 5 bases and J dropped 1 base, with 25 bases sitting between them. CDR3 nucleotides: TGTGCCAGCAGCCGCCGAGGGGGGCCCTTAACGCTTCGCACAGATACGCAGTATTTT. Its protein is CASSRRGGPLTLRTDTQYF. The full variable domain, its missing parts supplied by reference TRBV11-2 and TRBJ2-3, is EAGVAQSPRYKIIEKRQSVAFWCNPISGHATLYWYQQILGQGPKLLIQFQNNGVVDDSQLPKDRFSAERLKGVDSTLKIQPAKLEDSAVYLCASSRRGGPLTLRTDTQYFGPGTRLTVL.

CDR3 in amino acids: CASSTTRGGEKLFF. The CDR3 DNA reads TGTGCCAGCAGTACAACGAGGGGCGGCGAAAAACTGTTTTTT. This sequence joins TRBV6-5 and TRBJ1-4, with D perhaps matching TRBD1 (5 bases). The V end was cut by 5 bases, the J end by 8 bases, with 15 bases between. Germline V gene sequence: CDR1 MNHEY, CDR2 SVGAGI. This CDR3 region has 14 residues.

This clonotype was recorded at least ten times. The V gene is TRBV7-6, the J gene TRBJ1-3; TRBD1 might be the D (5 bases). There are 16 residues in the CDR3. V was cut by 5 bases and J by 0 bases, with 14 bases left in between. Germline V lookup: CDR1 SGHVS, CDR2 FNYEAQ. CDR3: CASSPGGGTSGNTIYF. The CDR3 DNA is TGTGCCAGCAGCCCCGGAGGTGGGACCTCTGGAAACACCATATATTTT.

This clonotype occurred a few times. A junction end diverges from the germline sequence, so it may reflect a read error. The gene calls are TRBV5-6 and TRBJ2-7, with 8 bases aligning to TRBD1. The length of the CDR3 is 14 residues. The V gene's germline CDR1 is SGHDT and CDR2 YYEEEE. This chain's CDR3 is CASSIRQGSSEQYF. The DNA of the CDR3 is TGTGCCAGCAGCATAAGACAGGGGTCCTCCGAGCAGTACTTC.

The rearrangement joins TRBV6-2 or TRBV6-3 to TRBJ1-6, with 7 nucleotides matching TRBD1. The V gene's germline CDR1 is MNHEY and CDR2 SVGEGT. V was pared by 5 bases and J by 6 bases, with 4 bases of the junction left unmatched. The CDR3 covers 14 residues. The DNA of the CDR3 is TGTGCCAGCAGTCGGGACAGCACTAATTCACCCCTCCACTTT. This sequence encodes CASSRDSTNSPLHF.

V gene TRBV7-2 combines with J gene TRBJ1-4; the D gene is possibly TRBD1 (6 bases). Trimming stripped 6 bases from V and 8 bases from J, with 13 bases between. CDR3 length: 13 amino acids. Germline CDR1 is SGHTA and CDR2 is FQGNSA. The chain's CDR3 is CASRHPQGEKLFF. The CDR3 nucleotides are TGTGCCAGCAGACACCCACAGGGCGAAAAACTGTTTTTT.

This clonotype was recorded a few times. The J gene is TRBJ1-5, the V gene TRBV6-2 or TRBV6-3; the D is unclear. The CDR3 is 15 amino acids. Between the trimmed V and J ends, which lost 5 bases and 5 bases, there was a span of 16 bases. CDR1 is MNHEY, CDR2 SVGEGT, per germline. CDR3 in amino acids: CASSTGGLLYQPQHF. The CDR3 region has the DNA TGTGCCAGCAGTACCGGAGGGTTACTGTATCAGCCCCAGCATTTT.